The clone carrying this T cell receptor (beta chain) was observed at least ten times. The V end was cut by 7 bases, the J end by 6 bases, with 19 bases between. This CDR3 has 14 amino acids. Germline V gene sequence: CDR1 SGHTA, CDR2 FQGNSA. What was amplified from RNA transcripts were TCR beta CDR3 regions. The HTBI set primed first-round TCR CDR3 RT-PCR. In TCRdb, the multiplex PCR reads were re-called with MiXCR into one record per CDR3 protein. The sample yields around 580,000 distinct CDR3 sequences, 15% to 20% seen once. This record comes from a study of T cells in Graves' hyperthyroidism and ophthalmopathy.

The rearrangement links TRBV7-2 to TRBJ2-7; no firm D call. The source is a woman aged 18-35 years with Graves' hyperthyroidism. The sample consisted of blood. CDR3 loop: CASNHFDEYGEQYF. The CDR3 DNA is TGTGCCAGCAACCACTTTGACGAGTACGGCGAGCAGTACTTC.